The present T cell receptor (beta chain) was sequenced within a study of shared clonotypes between healthy human individuals. The CDR3 has 13 amino acids. Trimming removed 6 bases at V and 8 bases at J, with 14 bases between. Germline CDR1 is ENHRY and CDR2 is SYGVKD. The repertoire was sequenced with immunoSEQ multiplex PCR; TCRdb's copy has only in-frame clones and lacks some. This table holds about 460,000 clones, over 60% found once. The sequenced material came from PBMCs. J is TRBJ2-1 and V is TRBV10-3, with D possibly TRBD1 on 6 matching bases. The TCR was taken from a woman aged 40 to 49 in good health. Some clones in this sample may be carry-over from other donors' samples. Here the CDR3 reads CAISAVQGYEQFF. In nucleotides, the CDR3 is TGTGCCATCAGCGCTGTACAGGGCTATGAGCAGTTCTTC.